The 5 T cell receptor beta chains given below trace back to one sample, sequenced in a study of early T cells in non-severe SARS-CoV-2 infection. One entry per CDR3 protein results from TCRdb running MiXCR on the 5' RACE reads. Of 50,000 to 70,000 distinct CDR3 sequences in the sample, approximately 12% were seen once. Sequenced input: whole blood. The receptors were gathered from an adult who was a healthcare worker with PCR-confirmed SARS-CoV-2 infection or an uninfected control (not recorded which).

CDR3 in DNA: TGTGCCAGCAGCTTTATCAGATACACCGGGGAGCTGTTTTTT. Its translation: CASSFIRYTGELFF. V is TRBV7-2 and J is TRBJ2-2; D gene unclear. The V end was cut by 3 bases, the J end by 3 bases, with 8 bases between. The germline V gene encodes CDR1 SGHTA and CDR2 FQGNSA. The CDR3 consists of 14 residues.

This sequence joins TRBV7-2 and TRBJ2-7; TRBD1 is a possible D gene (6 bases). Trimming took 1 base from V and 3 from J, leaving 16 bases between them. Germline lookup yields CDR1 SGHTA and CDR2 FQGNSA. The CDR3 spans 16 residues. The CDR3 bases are TGTGCCAGCAGCTTAGGATGGGGGCTCAGGGGCTACGAGCAGTACTTC. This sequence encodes CASSLGWGLRGYEQYF. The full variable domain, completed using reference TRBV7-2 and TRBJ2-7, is GAGVSQSPSNKVTEKGKDVELRCDPISGHTALYWYRQSLGQGLEFLIYFQGNSAPDKSGLPSDRFSAERTGGSVSTLTIQRTQQEDSAVYLCASSLGWGLRGYEQYFGPGTRLTVT.

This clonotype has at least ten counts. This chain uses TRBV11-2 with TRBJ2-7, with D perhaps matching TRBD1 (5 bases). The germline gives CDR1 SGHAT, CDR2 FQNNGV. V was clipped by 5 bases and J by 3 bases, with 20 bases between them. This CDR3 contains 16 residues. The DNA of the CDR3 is TGTGCCAGCAGCGACCCCCATCAGGGCTATTTCTACGAGCAGTACTTC. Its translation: CASSDPHQGYFYEQYF. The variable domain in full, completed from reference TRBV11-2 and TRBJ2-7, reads EAGVAQSPRYKIIEKRQSVAFWCNPISGHATLYWYQQILGQGPKLLIQFQNNGVVDDSQLPKDRFSAERLKGVDSTLKIQPAKLEDSAVYLCASSDPHQGYFYEQYFGPGTRLTVT.

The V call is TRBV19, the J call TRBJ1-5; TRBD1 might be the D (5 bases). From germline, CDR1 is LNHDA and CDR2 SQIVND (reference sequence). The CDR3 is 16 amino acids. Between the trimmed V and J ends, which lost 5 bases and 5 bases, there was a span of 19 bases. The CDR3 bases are TGTGCCAGTAGTGCCCTAGCCCGACAGCGGGATCAGCCCCAGCATTTT. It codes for CASSALARQRDQPQHF.

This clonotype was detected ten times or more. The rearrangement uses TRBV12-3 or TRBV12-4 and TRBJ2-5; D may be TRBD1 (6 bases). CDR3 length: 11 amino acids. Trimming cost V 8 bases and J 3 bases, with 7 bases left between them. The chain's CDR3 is CASYREETQYF. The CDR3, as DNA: TGTGCCAGCTACAGGGAAGAGACCCAGTACTTC.